This paragraph covers one TCR beta chain sequence. Each sample's input was 250 ng genomic DNA, 40,000 or so genome equivalents. One tube held mixed TRB-A and TRB-B primer pools for touch-down PCR. TCRdb derives one entry per CDR3 protein from the multiplex PCR reads, leaving out DNA. This sample contains about 9,500 distinct CDR3 sequences. This sample stems from a study of T cell clusters in autoimmune cytopenias. CDR1 and CDR2 from the germline V gene are MNHEY and SMNVEV (reference sequence). This CDR3 has 16 amino acids. V is TRBV27 and J is TRBJ2-3; checking the TCRdb D call of TRBD2 is not possible without DNA. Sequencing was carried out using peripheral blood. This receptor was identified in a human donor with an autoimmune cytopenia or autoimmune hepatitis (not recorded which). CDR3 sequence: CASSGELAGVLDTQYF.